One sample yielded the 2 T cell receptor beta chains listed below, sequenced in a study of T-cell reconstitution after alpha-beta-depleted transplantation in children. Unique molecular identifiers were incorporated when the TCRbeta library was constructed. TCRdb passed the PCR reads through MiXCR, listing each CDR3 protein once. This table has approximately 300,000 distinct CDR3 sequences, about 9.4% appearing once. This specimen was PBMCs, taken before TCRalphabeta/CD19-depleted stem cell transplant. These TCRs come from a boy under two years old with acute myeloid leukemia, due to receive a stem cell transplant.

This clonotype was counted many times. The chain links TRBV27 to TRBJ1-2, with D perhaps TRBD1 (5 bases). CDR3 length: 13 residues. The germline V gene has CDR1 MNHEY and CDR2 SMNVEV (reference sequence). V was shortened by 7 bases and J by 7 bases, with 16 bases between the two germline ends. This CDR3 is CASKGAAYGGYTF. The CDR3 DNA is TGTGCCAGCAAAGGGGCAGCTTATGGTGGCTACACCTTC.

Ten or more counts support this clonotype. The chain combines TRBV29-1 with TRBJ2-1; D is unclear. V shed 5 bases and J shed 9 bases, with 8 bases lying between them. The CDR3 length is 10 residues. Germline CDR1 SQVTM, CDR2 ANQGSEA. The CDR3 here is CSVSGSEQFF. The DNA for the CDR3 is TGCAGCGTTTCCGGTTCTGAGCAGTTCTTC.